Presented here are 25 T cell receptor beta chains from one specimen sequenced in a study of CD8 T cells in Susac syndrome. A quantity of 0.5 to 1 ug RNA underwent reverse transcription using random hexamers. TCRdb redid the calling of the immunoSEQ multiplex PCR reads with MiXCR, one entry per CDR3 protein. The sample records about 160,000 distinct CDR3 sequences, roughly 95% being singletons. Input material: CD4+ T cells from PBMCs. These receptors were obtained from a human donor in good health.

CDR3 bases: TGTGCCAGCAGCTTATCGGCAGATTCTCTTGAAGCTTTCTTT. Translation gives CASSLSADSLEAFF. This sequence joins TRBV7-9 and TRBJ1-1; no reliable D call. This CDR3 has 14 residues. Trimming stripped 2 bases from V and 7 bases from J, with 14 bases between. Germline CDR1 and CDR2: SEHNR and FQNEAQ (reference sequence).

The gene calls are TRBV3-1 and TRBJ1-5; D remains unclear. Germline assignment: CDR1 LGHDT and CDR2 YNNKEL (reference sequence). The CDR3 covers 14 residues. Between the trimmed V and J ends, which lost 4 bases and 4 bases, there was a span of 11 bases. For the CDR3, the DNA is TGTGCCAGCAGCCCACCGGGTCCGAATCAGCCCCAGCATTTT. It is translated as CASSPPGPNQPQHF.

This chain links TRBV5-6 with TRBJ1-6; D may be TRBD1 (5 bases). This CDR3 is built from 14 residues. V lost 6 bases to trimming and J lost 6 bases, with 13 bases between them. CDR1 is SGHDT, CDR2 YYEEEE, per germline. As DNA, the CDR3 is TGTGCCAGCAACATGGGGGTTGGTAATTCACCCCTCCACTTT. It is translated as CASNMGVGNSPLHF.

In its sample, this clonotype was seen many times. The chain employs TRBV7-9 and TRBJ2-7; D is uncertain. Germline V lookup: CDR1 SEHNR, CDR2 FQNEAQ (reference sequence). The CDR3 extends over 11 amino acids. The ends were cut back, 4 bases at V and 2 bases at J, with 3 bases in the middle. The CDR3 is CASSSAYEQYF. In DNA, the CDR3 is TGTGCCAGCAGCTCCGCCTACGAGCAGTACTTC.

The gene calls are TRBV4-1 and TRBJ2-1; weak D call: TRBD2 (5 bases). The CDR3 runs to 17 residues. The V end was cut by 4 bases, the J end by 6 bases, with 22 bases between. Germline CDR1 is MGHRA and CDR2 is YSYEKL. Here the CDR3 DNA reads TGCGCCAGCAGCCCCGCCCCGGGGTGGTCTACGGGCAATGAGCAGTTCTTC. The encoded protein is CASSPAPGWSTGNEQFF.

V usage is TRBV3-1 and J usage is TRBJ1-2; tentative D call: TRBD1 (5 bases). The germline V gene has CDR1 LGHDT and CDR2 YNNKEL (reference sequence). With 0 bases removed from V and 7 bases from J, the gap between germline ends came to 18 bases. The CDR3 is 16 amino acids. The CDR3 protein is CASSQDSGRSSLGYTF. CDR3 in DNA: TGTGCCAGCAGCCAAGATTCAGGGCGCAGCAGTCTTGGCTACACCTTC.

This clonotype was observed a few times. J is TRBJ1-2 and V is TRBV5-1; D remains unclear. There are 13 residues in the CDR3. The germline V gene encodes CDR1 SGHRS and CDR2 YFSETQ. V gave up 4 bases and J gave up 4 bases, with 11 bases separating them. CDR3 coding DNA: TGCGCCAGCAGCCTAGACAAAAGCTATGGCTACACCTTC. It is translated as CASSLDKSYGYTF.

This clonotype appeared once. The chain carries TRBV6-5 and TRBJ2-5; D remains ambiguous. This CDR3 spans 12 amino acids. Looked up from germline, CDR1 is MNHEY and CDR2 is SVGAGI. The V end lost 7 bases, the J end lost 2 bases, and 8 bases lay between the germline ends. In DNA, the CDR3 is TGTGCCAGCACGGGCTCTCAAGAGACCCAGTACTTC. Protein: CASTGSQETQYF.

V usage is TRBV29-1 and J usage is TRBJ2-1, with 7 bases lining up with TRBD1. Germline V gene lookup returns CDR1 SQVTM and CDR2 ANQGSEA. J lost 0 bases, V lost 8 bases, and 10 bases had no gene match. This CDR3 region has 15 residues. The CDR3 bases are TGCAGCACCGGGAAACAGGGGAGCTCCTACAATGAGCAGTTCTTC. Residues: CSTGKQGSSYNEQFF.

The chain has TRBV20-1 and TRBJ2-2, with TRBD1 identical over 9 bases. The junction had 3 bases not matched to a gene; V was cut back by 1 base and J by 6 bases. CDR1 and CDR2 (germline): DFQATT, SNEGSKA (reference sequence). The CDR3 runs to 14 residues. Written as DNA, the CDR3 is TGCAGTGCTAGAGGACAGGGGGGCGCCGGGGAGCTGTTTTTT. The encoded protein is CSARGQGGAGELFF.

J is TRBJ2-3 and V is TRBV5-6; 7 nucleotides line up with TRBD2. CDR1 and CDR2 from the germline V gene are SGHDT and YYEEEE. CDR3 length: 14 amino acids. The V segment lost 2 bases and the J segment 7 bases; nucleotides outside the gene matches: 7. This chain's CDR3 is CASSLAAGINTQYF. Written as DNA, the CDR3 is TGTGCCAGCAGCTTAGCAGCGGGGATCAATACGCAGTATTTT. The variable domain in full, with the rest retrieved from reference TRBV5-6 and TRBJ2-3, is DAGVTQSPTHLIKTRGQQVTLRCSPKSGHDTVSWYQQALGQGPQFIFQYYEEEERQRGNFPDRFSGHQFPNYSSELNVNALLLGDSALYLCASSLAAGINTQYFGPGTRLTVL.

In this sample, this clonotype turned up once. The chain combines TRBV25-1 with TRBJ1-1; D not resolved. The CDR3 totals 12 residues. Trimming cost V 1 base and J 10 bases, with 10 bases left between them. Germline V gene lookup returns CDR1 MGHDK and CDR2 SYGVNS. The CDR3 loop reads CASSESASRAFF. As DNA, the CDR3 is TGTGCCAGCAGTGAATCGGCTTCGCGAGCTTTCTTT.

This clonotype was recorded only once. The chain links TRBV7-2 to TRBJ2-4, with 8 nucleotides matching TRBD1. CDR1 SGHTA and CDR2 FQGNSA come from the germline V gene. CDR3 length: 14 residues. The ends lost 2 bases at V and 8 bases at J; junction bases unmatched: 5. The CDR3 DNA sequence: TGTGCCAGCAGCTTACTAGGACAGGGTCACATTCAGTACTTC. Translation gives CASSLLGQGHIQYF.

The DNA for the CDR3 is TGTGCCAGCAGCCTAGGGGTTGGGGGCCACACAGATACGCAGTATTTT. Encoded protein: CASSLGVGGHTDTQYF. The chain has TRBV7-3 and TRBJ2-3; D is perhaps TRBD1 (6 bases). Trimming stripped 5 bases from V and 2 bases from J, with 17 bases between. The CDR3 sequence is 16 residues long. Germline lookup yields CDR1 SGHTA and CDR2 FQGTGA.

The chain employs TRBV7-9 and TRBJ1-1; no firm D call. Germline-derived CDR1 and CDR2 are SEHNR and FQNEAQ (reference sequence). With 4 bases removed from V and 1 base from J, the gap between germline ends came to 13 bases. The CDR3 consists of 15 residues. The CDR3 DNA follows: TGTGCCAGCAGCTCAAGGACCGAGAAGAACACTGAAGCTTTCTTT. Amino acids: CASSSRTEKNTEAFF.

The CDR3 region is CASSPSRAGSMNTEAFF. The CDR3 bases are TGTGCCAGCTCCCCCTCGCGAGCAGGAAGCATGAACACTGAAGCTTTCTTT. The genes are TRBV18 and TRBJ1-1; D unresolved. V shed 6 bases and J shed 0 bases, with 20 bases lying between them. Germline CDR1 and CDR2: KGHSH and LQKENI. The CDR3 runs 17 residues.

The rearrangement joins TRBV3-1 to TRBJ1-5; 8 bases line up with TRBD1. The germline V gene encodes CDR1 LGHDT and CDR2 YNNKEL (reference sequence). This CDR3 is 15 amino acids long. V lost 5 bases and J lost 5; bases outside the gene matches: 8. The CDR3 here is CASSSSPGGHQPQHF. CDR3 in DNA: TGTGCCAGCAGCTCATCTCCAGGGGGCCATCAGCCCCAGCATTTT.

The rearrangement uses TRBV3-1 and TRBJ2-3; 7 bases agree with TRBD1. Germline CDR1 and CDR2: LGHDT and YNNKEL (reference sequence). The CDR3 totals 15 residues. Germline trimming cut 4 bases from V and 6 bases from J; bases unmatched to any gene: 10. The DNA for the CDR3 is TGTGCCAGCAGCCTAGGACAGGTGGTTCCCGATACGCAGTATTTT. It yields the protein CASSLGQVVPDTQYF.

This clonotype was detected once. The rearrangement links TRBV7-3 to TRBJ2-2, with TRBD2 matching 9 bases. Trimming at V came to 1 base and at J to 7 bases, leaving 7 bases not matched to a gene. Germline values: CDR1 SGHTA, CDR2 FQGTGA. This CDR3 contains 16 residues. The CDR3 DNA follows: TGTGCCAGCAGCTTAAGCGGGGGGGCCTCGGGCGGGGAGCTGTTTTTT. Its translation: CASSLSGGASGGELFF.

This sequence joins TRBV5-1 and TRBJ2-5; 12 nucleotides match TRBD2. This CDR3 is 17 amino acids long. Trimming cost V 4 bases and J 5 bases; bases outside gene matches: 12. Germline-derived CDR1 and CDR2 are SGHRS and YFSETQ. In DNA form, the CDR3 reads TGCGCCAGCAGCACAGGACTAGCGGGGACCACCACGGAGACCCAGTACTTC. The encoded protein is CASSTGLAGTTTETQYF.

This clonotype was found a few times. The chain carries TRBV3-1 and TRBJ1-4; 7 bases map to TRBD1. This CDR3 has 14 residues. Unmatched junction bases numbered 4, after V lost 5 bases and J lost 4 bases. Germline loops: CDR1 LGHDT, CDR2 YNNKEL (reference sequence). The CDR3 DNA reads as TGTGCCAGCAGCTCCGGGACAGTTAATGAAAAACTGTTTTTT. Translating gives CASSSGTVNEKLFF.

The J gene is TRBJ1-5, the V gene TRBV28; D unclear. Trimming cost V 6 bases and J 11 bases, with 17 bases left between them. Germline CDR1 and CDR2: MDHEN and SYDVKM. The CDR3 contains 13 residues. The CDR3 sequence: CASSLMTPGAQHF. The CDR3 nucleotides read TGTGCCAGCAGCCTCATGACCCCCGGGGCCCAGCATTTT.

This clonotype was recorded only once. The rearrangement uses TRBV20-1 and TRBJ2-1; 7 nucleotides line up with TRBD1. J gave up 6 bases and V 4 bases, and 9 bases lay outside the gene matches. The CDR3 consists of 14 residues. In germline, CDR1 is DFQATT, CDR2 SNEGSKA (reference sequence). CDR3 DNA: TGCAGTGCTATGGCAGGGGGTAGCGTCAATGAGCAGTTCTTC. This translates into CSAMAGGSVNEQFF.

This chain connects TRBV6-2 or TRBV6-3 to TRBJ2-7; no firm D call. The CDR3 totals 13 residues. The V gene's germline CDR1 is MNHEY and CDR2 SVGEGT. V lost 2 bases and J 3 bases, leaving 8 bases between the germline ends. The CDR3 DNA reads as TGTGCCAGCAGTTACGCGGCGCTCTACGAGCAGTACTTC. Translating it yields CASSYAALYEQYF.

This clonotype was picked up one time. The rearrangement links TRBV28 to TRBJ2-2, with unresolved D. V was trimmed by 5 bases and J by 0 bases, leaving 22 bases between them. The CDR3 covers 19 residues. Germline CDR1 MDHEN, CDR2 SYDVKM. The CDR3 protein is CASSPPQAPQRPNTGELFF. The CDR3 DNA reads as TGTGCCAGCAGTCCCCCCCAAGCCCCGCAGCGTCCGAACACCGGGGAGCTGTTTTTT.